The 30 T cell receptor beta chains reported below all come from one sample, sequenced in a study of T-cell reconstitution after alpha-beta-depleted transplantation in children. A library of TCRbeta sequences, prepared with unique molecular identifiers, was generated. Each CDR3 protein is one row after TCRdb ran MiXCR on the PCR reads. This table has about 1,000,000 distinct CDR3 sequences, 25% to 35% appearing once. The material was PBMCs, mostly from graft donor cells, obtained 360 days after TCRalphabeta/CD19-depleted stem cell transplant. Every receptor here comes from a boy in the first two years of life who had a stem cell transplant for SCID, so the T cells may come from the graft donor.

This chain joins TRBV6-1 and TRBJ2-7; 10 positions agree with TRBD1. The CDR3 spans 15 residues. Germline assignment: CDR1 MNHNS and CDR2 SASEGT. Trimming at V came to 5 bases and at J to 4 bases, leaving 8 bases not matched to a gene. The CDR3 DNA is TGTGCCAGCAGTCCGACAGGGGGCGCGGGGTACGAGCAGTACTTC. Translated: CASSPTGGAGYEQYF.

The chain joins TRBV4-3 to TRBJ1-4, with 9 bases lining up with TRBD1. This CDR3 has 15 residues. V lost 1 base to trimming and J lost 10 bases; unmatched junction nucleotides: 7. From germline, CDR1 is LGHNA and CDR2 YSLEER. DNA for the CDR3: TGCGCCAGCAGCCAAGTGTCACAGGGGGCGGGAAAACTGTTTTTT. Encoded protein: CASSQVSQGAGKLFF.

V is TRBV14 and J is TRBJ1-1; D is possibly TRBD1 (5 bases). The CDR3 has 14 residues. Germline CDR1 and CDR2: SGHDN and FVKESK. Trimming cost V 1 base and J 4 bases, with 10 bases left between them. DNA for the CDR3: TGTGCCAGCAGCCAAGTTCGGACACCCACTGAAGCTTTCTTT. The encoded protein is CASSQVRTPTEAFF.

The chain recombines TRBV20-1 with TRBJ1-2; 9 bases map to TRBD1. The CDR3 extends over 14 amino acids. CDR1 and CDR2 from the germline V gene are DFQATT and SNEGSKA (reference sequence). Germline trimming cut 1 base from V and 7 bases from J; bases unmatched to any gene: 7. The CDR3 here is CSARGDRERGGYTF. The CDR3 DNA reads as TGCAGTGCTAGAGGGGACAGGGAAAGGGGTGGCTACACCTTC.

The chain has TRBV20-1 and TRBJ2-7; 9 positions match TRBD1. The CDR3 loop spans 14 amino acids. V dropped 5 bases and J dropped 3; count of bases not matched to a gene: 8. Germline V gene sequence: CDR1 DFQATT, CDR2 SNEGSKA (reference sequence). CDR3 in amino acids: CSAEGGQGIYEQYF. The CDR3 DNA sequence: TGCAGTGCTGAGGGGGGACAGGGCATCTACGAGCAGTACTTC.

This chain uses TRBV9 with TRBJ2-1, with 9 bases identical to TRBD2. The CDR3 is 14 residues long. Germline trimming cut 6 bases from V and 5 bases from J; bases unmatched to any gene: 6. Germline CDR1 SGDLS, CDR2 YYNGEE. The CDR3 loop is CASTGGGGHNEQFF. DNA of the CDR3: TGTGCCAGCACGGGCGGGGGGGGGCACAATGAGCAGTTCTTC.

The chain uses TRBV27 and TRBJ2-3; the D gene is possibly TRBD2 (7 bases). The V gene's germline CDR1 is MNHEY and CDR2 SMNVEV (reference sequence). The CDR3 has 14 amino acids. V shed 6 bases and J shed 6 bases, with 16 bases lying between them. CDR3 loop: CASSAGASGDTQYF. CDR3 bases: TGTGCCAGCAGCGCGGGGGCCAGCGGGGATACGCAGTATTTT.

J is TRBJ1-2 and V is TRBV29-1; D is perhaps TRBD1 (5 bases). Germline values: CDR1 SQVTM, CDR2 ANQGSEA. CDR3 length: 12 residues. Trimming left V 6 bases short and J 8 bases short, with 16 bases between. CDR3 coding DNA: TGCAGCGTCCAGCTCGGGACGGGAGGCTACACCTTC. It yields the protein CSVQLGTGGYTF.

This sequence joins TRBV9 and TRBJ2-3; 9 positions agree with TRBD2. The V segment lost 0 bases and the J segment 2 bases; nucleotides outside the gene matches: 7. CDR1 SGDLS and CDR2 YYNGEE come from the germline V gene. The CDR3 consists of 17 residues. The CDR3 sequence is CASSVGAGGLITDTQYF. Here the CDR3 DNA reads TGTGCCAGCAGCGTAGGAGCGGGGGGACTCATCACAGATACGCAGTATTTT.

The rearrangement links TRBV5-6 to TRBJ2-1, with 10 bases aligning to TRBD2. There are 16 residues in the CDR3. Per germline, CDR1 SGHDT and CDR2 YYEEEE. The V segment lost 4 bases and the J segment 2 bases; nucleotides outside the gene matches: 6. CDR3 bases: TGTGCCAGCAGCCTCTTAGGACTAGCGGCCTACAATGAGCAGTTCTTC. Its protein is CASSLLGLAAYNEQFF.

This chain joins TRBV2 and TRBJ1-5; no reliable D call. V dropped 3 bases and J dropped 0 bases, with 12 bases sitting between them. The CDR3 has 16 amino acids. Germline V CDR1 and CDR2: SNHLY, FYNNEI. CDR3 region: CASSDLTLYSNQPQHF. Here the CDR3 DNA reads TGTGCCAGCAGTGATCTGACCCTGTATAGCAATCAGCCCCAGCATTTT.

This clonotype has more than one count but fewer than ten. The chain uses TRBV9 and TRBJ2-3; D not certain. The CDR3 runs 15 residues. Germline loops: CDR1 SGDLS, CDR2 YYNGEE. Trimming shortened V by 0 bases and J by 2 bases, and 10 bases separated the two germline ends. In nucleotides, the CDR3 is TGTGCCAGCAGCGTAGTATCGGATCCCACAGATACGCAGTATTTT. It codes for CASSVVSDPTDTQYF.

A single count supports this clonotype. This chain joins TRBV10-3 and TRBJ2-6; D possibly matches TRBD1 or TRBD2 (5 bases each). Looked up from germline, CDR1 is ENHRY and CDR2 is SYGVKD. The CDR3 is made up of 14 amino acids. The V gene lost 6 bases and the J gene lost 2 bases, with 8 bases spanning the gap. The CDR3 spells CAIRQGAGANVLTF. CDR3 bases: TGTGCCATCAGGCAGGGAGCTGGGGCCAACGTCCTGACTTTC.

The rearrangement uses TRBV20-1 and TRBJ2-5; D is unclear. Trimming shortened V by 2 bases and J by 1 base, and 20 bases separated the two germline ends. CDR3 length equals 17 residues. Germline V gene data show CDR1 as DFQATT and CDR2 as SNEGSKA (reference sequence). The CDR3 sequence: CSARMPNTGSPQETQYF. In nucleotides, the CDR3 is TGCAGTGCTAGAATGCCCAACACCGGGTCACCCCAAGAGACCCAGTACTTC.

The chain has TRBV28 and TRBJ1-2; 8 bases match TRBD1. Per germline, CDR1 MDHEN and CDR2 SYDVKM. Losses at the gene ends were 7 bases for V and 8 bases for J; bases not matched to a gene: 18. This CDR3 region has 16 residues. In nucleotides, the CDR3 is TGTGCCAGCAAACCGGGACAGGCAGGGTGGGCTCGGGGCTACACCTTC. It yields the protein CASKPGQAGWARGYTF.

This clonotype was seen only a few times. The chain uses TRBV5-1 and TRBJ2-1, with TRBD1 matching over 8 bases. The ends lost 1 base at V and 6 bases at J; junction bases unmatched: 9. CDR3 length equals 16 residues. Germline CDR1 reads SGHRS; CDR2 reads YFSETQ. This chain's CDR3 is CASSLSTGQGLNEQFF. In nucleotides, the CDR3 is TGCGCCAGCAGCTTGTCAACAGGACAGGGTCTCAATGAGCAGTTCTTC.

The V gene is TRBV6-5, the J gene TRBJ2-5; 9 nucleotides line up with TRBD2. The CDR3 covers 15 residues. Per germline, CDR1 MNHEY and CDR2 SVGAGI. Trimming cost V 2 bases and J 2 bases; bases outside gene matches: 3. Written as DNA, the CDR3 is TGTGCCAGCAGTTACAGGAGCGGGGGGCAAGAGACCCAGTACTTC. This encodes CASSYRSGGQETQYF.

This clonotype was counted only a few times. The chain uses TRBV11-2 and TRBJ2-1, with 11 bases that match TRBD2. Germline V gives CDR1 SGHAT, CDR2 FQNNGV. CDR3 length equals 16 residues. J gave up 2 bases and V 5 bases, and 5 bases lay outside the gene matches. The CDR3 sequence is CASSLLTSGTYNEQFF. The CDR3 DNA follows: TGTGCCAGCAGCCTACTGACTAGCGGGACCTACAATGAGCAGTTCTTC.

This clonotype was seen just once. The chain has TRBV20-1 and TRBJ1-2; 7 bases align to TRBD1. Germline CDR1 and CDR2: DFQATT and SNEGSKA (reference sequence). CDR3 length equals 13 residues. V shed 1 base, J shed 4 bases, and the junction held 3 bases outside the gene matches. The CDR3 DNA is TGCAGTGCTAGAGTAAGGGGGCCCTATGGCTACACCTTC. It encodes CSARVRGPYGYTF.

The chain links TRBV20-1 to TRBJ1-5; D unclear. Germline V gives CDR1 DFQATT, CDR2 SNEGSKA (reference sequence). V lost 3 bases, J lost 3 bases, and 9 bases lay in between. The CDR3 sequence is 13 residues long. The DNA for the CDR3 is TGCAGTGCTAGGGGCAGCCTCAATCAGCCCCAGCATTTT. Translation: CSARGSLNQPQHF.

This clonotype showed up just a few times. The germline gene is not matched at one end of the junction; a read error may be the cause. V and J are TRBV12-3 or TRBV12-4 and TRBJ1-5; D is unclear. The CDR3 has 13 amino acids. The CDR3 sequence: CASSLARKQPQHF. The CDR3, as DNA: TGTGCCAGCAGTCTTGCCCGCAAACAGCCCCAGCATTTT.

This clonotype has only a few counts. The chain joins TRBV12-3 or TRBV12-4 to TRBJ2-2; perhaps D is TRBD1 or TRBD2 (5 bases each). Trimming left V 0 bases short and J 5 bases short, with 13 bases between. This CDR3 has 16 residues. The CDR3: CASSLAGPKVTGELFF. The CDR3 nucleotides are TGTGCCAGCAGTTTAGCGGGACCCAAAGTTACCGGGGAGCTGTTTTTT.

V usage is TRBV20-1 and J usage is TRBJ2-6; D is possibly TRBD1 (7 bases). Germline V CDR1 and CDR2: DFQATT, SNEGSKA (reference sequence). This CDR3 is 14 amino acids long. V lost 3 bases and J 4 bases, leaving 10 bases between the germline ends. This CDR3 reads CSASRGAGANVLTF. The DNA of the CDR3 is TGCAGTGCTAGCAGGGGGGCCGGGGCCAACGTCCTGACTTTC.

The chain carries TRBV5-6 and TRBJ1-3; D unclear. The CDR3 spans 16 residues. V was trimmed by 3 bases and J by 0 bases, leaving 13 bases between them. Germline-derived CDR1 and CDR2 are SGHDT and YYEEEE. The CDR3: CASSWNGGRSGNTIYF. The CDR3 DNA sequence: TGTGCCAGCAGCTGGAACGGAGGACGCTCTGGAAACACCATATATTTT.

The chain is built from TRBV12-3 or TRBV12-4 and TRBJ1-1; 12 positions match TRBD1. The CDR3 extends over 16 amino acids. V was clipped by 3 bases and J by 1 base; unmatched bases: 3. CDR3 amino acids: CASSLGQGAGNTEAFF. CDR3 DNA sequence: TGTGCCAGCAGTTTGGGACAGGGGGCTGGGAACACTGAAGCTTTCTTT.

The DNA of the CDR3 is TGTGCCAGCAGCGTCTTACCGGGACAGGGTCCCACCGGGGAGCTGTTTTTT. Its protein product is CASSVLPGQGPTGELFF. The rearrangement uses TRBV9 and TRBJ2-2; the match to TRBD1 covers 9 bases. J gave up 4 bases and V 2 bases, and 9 bases lay outside the gene matches. CDR3 size: 17 residues. Germline V gene sequence: CDR1 SGDLS, CDR2 YYNGEE.

In this sample, this clonotype turned up many times. This sequence joins TRBV15 and TRBJ2-1; D not resolved. CDR1 and CDR2 from the germline V gene are LNHNV and YYDKDF (reference sequence). Deletions cut 4 bases from V and 9 bases from J, with 10 bases between. This CDR3 comprises 12 residues. The CDR3 is CATSTPWGEQFF. DNA for the CDR3: TGTGCCACCAGCACCCCTTGGGGTGAGCAGTTCTTC.

This clonotype was detected only a few times. J is TRBJ2-1 and V is TRBV20-1; 11 positions agree with TRBD2. The CDR3 is made up of 16 amino acids. The germline gives CDR1 DFQATT, CDR2 SNEGSKA (reference sequence). J gave up 2 bases and V 4 bases, and 7 bases lay outside the gene matches. This chain's CDR3 is CSATLPSGGTYNEQFF. CDR3 bases: TGCAGTGCTACCCTACCTAGCGGGGGGACCTACAATGAGCAGTTCTTC.

This clonotype appeared a few times. This chain connects TRBV6-4 to TRBJ2-1; a weak D match, TRBD1 (6 bases). CDR1 and CDR2 (germline): MRHNA, SNTAGT. V was clipped by 2 bases and J by 2 bases, with 22 bases between them. There are 19 residues in the CDR3. The CDR3 DNA reads TGTGCCAGCAGTGACGGCACGGTATACTGGGACACCACCTACAATGAGCAGTTCTTC. Encoded protein: CASSDGTVYWDTTYNEQFF.

The rearrangement links TRBV20-1 to TRBJ2-7; the D is unclear. This CDR3 comprises 14 residues. Trimming shortened V by 3 bases and J by 2 bases, and 14 bases separated the two germline ends. The germline gives CDR1 DFQATT, CDR2 SNEGSKA (reference sequence). The CDR3 DNA sequence: TGCAGTGCTAGTGTATTGGGCCCAACCTACGAGCAGTACTTC. Protein product: CSASVLGPTYEQYF.